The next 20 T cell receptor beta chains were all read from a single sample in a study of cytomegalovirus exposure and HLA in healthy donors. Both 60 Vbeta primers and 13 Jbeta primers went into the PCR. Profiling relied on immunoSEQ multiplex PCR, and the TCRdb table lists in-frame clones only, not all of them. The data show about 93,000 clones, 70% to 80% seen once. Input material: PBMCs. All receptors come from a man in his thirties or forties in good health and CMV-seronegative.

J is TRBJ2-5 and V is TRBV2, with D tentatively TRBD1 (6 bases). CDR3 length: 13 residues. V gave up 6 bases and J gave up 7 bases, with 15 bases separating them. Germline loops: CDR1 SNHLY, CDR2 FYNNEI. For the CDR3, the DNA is TGTGCCAGCAGGGAAACAGGGACACCGACCCAGTACTTC. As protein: CASRETGTPTQYF. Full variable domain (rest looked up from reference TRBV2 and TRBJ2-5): EPEVTQTPSHQVTQMGQEVILRCVPISNHLYFYWYRQILGQKVEFLVSFYNNEISEKSEIFDDQFSVERPDGSNFTLKIRSTKLEDSAMYFCASRETGTPTQYFGPGTRLLVL.

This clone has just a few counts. CDR3 protein: CASSLVGGRNTEAFF. CDR3 in DNA: TGCGCCAGCAGCTTGGTAGGGGGCCGGAACACTGAAGCTTTCTTT. This chain joins TRBV5-1 and TRBJ1-1; TRBD1 agrees at 7 bases. Germline V gene lookup returns CDR1 SGHRS and CDR2 YFSETQ. The CDR3 spans 15 residues. V was pared by 0 bases and J by 1 base, with 3 bases of the junction left unmatched.

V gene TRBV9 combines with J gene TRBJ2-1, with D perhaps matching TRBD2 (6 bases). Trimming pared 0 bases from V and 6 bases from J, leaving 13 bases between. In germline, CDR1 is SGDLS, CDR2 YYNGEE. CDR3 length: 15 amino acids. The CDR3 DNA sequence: TGTGCCAGCAGCGTAGAAGGGGCTAGCGCCAATGAGCAGTTCTTC. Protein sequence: CASSVEGASANEQFF.

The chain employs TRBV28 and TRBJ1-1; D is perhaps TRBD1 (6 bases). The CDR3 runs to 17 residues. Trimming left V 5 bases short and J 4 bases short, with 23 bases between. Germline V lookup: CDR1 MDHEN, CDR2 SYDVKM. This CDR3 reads CASSPGINRDFGTEAFF. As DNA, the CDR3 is TGTGCCAGCAGTCCCGGGATAAACAGGGATTTCGGCACTGAAGCTTTCTTT.

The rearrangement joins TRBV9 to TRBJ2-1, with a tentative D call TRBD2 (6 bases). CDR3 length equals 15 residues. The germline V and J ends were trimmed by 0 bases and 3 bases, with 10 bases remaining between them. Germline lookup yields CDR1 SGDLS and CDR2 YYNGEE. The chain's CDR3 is CASSVESTSYNEQFF. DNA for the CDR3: TGTGCCAGCAGCGTAGAATCGACTAGCTACAATGAGCAGTTCTTC.

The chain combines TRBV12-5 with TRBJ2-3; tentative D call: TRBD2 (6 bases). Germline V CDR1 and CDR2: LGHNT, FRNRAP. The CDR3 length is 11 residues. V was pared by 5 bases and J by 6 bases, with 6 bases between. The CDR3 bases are TGTGCTAGTGGTCGGGGGGATACGCAGTATTTT. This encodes CASGRGDTQYF.

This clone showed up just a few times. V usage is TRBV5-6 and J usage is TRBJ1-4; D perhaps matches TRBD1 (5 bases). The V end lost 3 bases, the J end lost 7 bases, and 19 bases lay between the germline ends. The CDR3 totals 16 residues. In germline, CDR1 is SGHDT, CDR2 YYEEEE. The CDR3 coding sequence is TGTGCCAGCAGCTCCGGCAAGGCGGAGCAGGGTGAAAAACTGTTTTTT. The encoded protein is CASSSGKAEQGEKLFF.

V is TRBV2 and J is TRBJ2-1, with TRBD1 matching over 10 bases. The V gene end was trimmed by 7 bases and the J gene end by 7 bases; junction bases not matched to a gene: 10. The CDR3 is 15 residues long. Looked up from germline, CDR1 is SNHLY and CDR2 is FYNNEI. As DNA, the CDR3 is TGTGCCAGCATAAAAGGACAGGGGGGGATTAATGAGCAGTTCTTC. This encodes CASIKGQGGINEQFF.

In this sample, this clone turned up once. The DNA for the CDR3 is TGTGCCAGCAGCTTGGGCGGGGGGGCGGGTGAGCAGTTCTTC. This encodes CASSLGGGAGEQFF. The chain uses TRBV7-6 and TRBJ2-1; TRBD2 agrees at 9 bases. V dropped 3 bases and J dropped 9; count of bases not matched to a gene: 6. Germline V gives CDR1 SGHVS, CDR2 FNYEAQ. The CDR3 spans 14 residues.

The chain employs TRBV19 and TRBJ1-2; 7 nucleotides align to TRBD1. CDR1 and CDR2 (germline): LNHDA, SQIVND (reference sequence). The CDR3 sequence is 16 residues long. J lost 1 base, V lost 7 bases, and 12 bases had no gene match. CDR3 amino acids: CASTGLEGAHNYGYTF. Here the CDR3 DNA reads TGTGCCAGTACGGGGTTGGAGGGGGCACATAACTATGGCTACACCTTC.

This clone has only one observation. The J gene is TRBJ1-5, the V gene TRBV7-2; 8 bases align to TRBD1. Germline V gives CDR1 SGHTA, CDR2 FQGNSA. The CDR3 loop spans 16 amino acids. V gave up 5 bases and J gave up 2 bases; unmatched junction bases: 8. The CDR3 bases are TGTGCCAGCAGCCCCCGCCCAGGGGGCGGCAATCAGCCCCAGCATTTT. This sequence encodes CASSPRPGGGNQPQHF.

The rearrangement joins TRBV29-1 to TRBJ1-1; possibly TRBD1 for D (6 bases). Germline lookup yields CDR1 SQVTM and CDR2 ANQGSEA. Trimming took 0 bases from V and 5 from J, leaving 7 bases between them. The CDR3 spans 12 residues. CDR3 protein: CSVEEGATEAFF. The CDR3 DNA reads TGCAGCGTTGAAGAGGGGGCGACTGAAGCTTTCTTT. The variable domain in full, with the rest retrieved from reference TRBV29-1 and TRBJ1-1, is SAVISQKPSRDICQRGTSLTIQCQVDSQVTMMFWYRQQPGQSLTLIATANQGSEATYESGFVIDKFPISRPNLTFSTLTVSNMSPEDSSIYLCSVEEGATEAFFGQGTRLTVV.

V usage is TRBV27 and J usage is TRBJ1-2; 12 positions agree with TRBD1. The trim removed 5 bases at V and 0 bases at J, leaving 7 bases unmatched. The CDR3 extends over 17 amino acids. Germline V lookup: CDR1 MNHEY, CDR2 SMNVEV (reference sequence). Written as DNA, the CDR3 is TGTGCCAGCAGTCCCCTGGGACAGGGGGCGGCTAACTATGGCTACACCTTC. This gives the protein CASSPLGQGAANYGYTF.

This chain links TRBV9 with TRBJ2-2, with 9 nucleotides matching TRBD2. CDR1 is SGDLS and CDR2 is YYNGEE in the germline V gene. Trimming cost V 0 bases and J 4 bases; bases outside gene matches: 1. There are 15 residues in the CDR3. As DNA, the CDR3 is TGTGCCAGCAGCGTAGAACTAGCGGGCACCGGGGAGCTGTTTTTT. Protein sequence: CASSVELAGTGELFF.

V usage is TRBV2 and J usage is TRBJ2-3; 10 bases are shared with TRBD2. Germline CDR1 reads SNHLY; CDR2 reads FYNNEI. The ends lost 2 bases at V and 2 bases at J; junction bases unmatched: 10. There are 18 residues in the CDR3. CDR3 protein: CASSELWGLAGVTDTQYF. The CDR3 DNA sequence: TGTGCCAGCAGTGAATTATGGGGGCTAGCGGGAGTCACAGATACGCAGTATTTT.

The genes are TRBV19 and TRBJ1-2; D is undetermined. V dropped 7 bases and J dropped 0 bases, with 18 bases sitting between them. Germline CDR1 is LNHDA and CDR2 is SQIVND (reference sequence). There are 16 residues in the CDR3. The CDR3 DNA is TGTGCCAGTACCCCGGGGATCGCAGGACCTAACTATGGCTACACCTTC. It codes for CASTPGIAGPNYGYTF.

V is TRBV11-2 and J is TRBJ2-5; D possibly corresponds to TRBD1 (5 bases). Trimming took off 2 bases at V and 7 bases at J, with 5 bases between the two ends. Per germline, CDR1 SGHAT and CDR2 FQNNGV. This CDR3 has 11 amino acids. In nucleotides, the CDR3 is TGTGCCAGCAGCTTAAGGGGGACCCAGTACTTC. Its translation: CASSLRGTQYF. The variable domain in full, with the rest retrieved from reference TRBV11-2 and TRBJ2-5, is EAGVAQSPRYKIIEKRQSVAFWCNPISGHATLYWYQQILGQGPKLLIQFQNNGVVDDSQLPKDRFSAERLKGVDSTLKIQPAKLEDSAVYLCASSLRGTQYFGPGTRLLVL.

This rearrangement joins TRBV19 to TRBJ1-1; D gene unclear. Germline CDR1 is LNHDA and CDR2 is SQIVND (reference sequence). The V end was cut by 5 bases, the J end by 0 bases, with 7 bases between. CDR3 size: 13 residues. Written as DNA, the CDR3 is TGTGCCAGTAGTGCATACATGAACACTGAAGCTTTCTTT. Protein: CASSAYMNTEAFF.

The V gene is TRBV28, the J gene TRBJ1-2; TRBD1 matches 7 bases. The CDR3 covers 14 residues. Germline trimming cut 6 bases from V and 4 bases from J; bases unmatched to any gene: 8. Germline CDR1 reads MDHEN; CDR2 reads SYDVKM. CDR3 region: CASSKEGARYGYTF. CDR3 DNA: TGTGCCAGCAGCAAGGAGGGGGCGCGCTATGGCTACACCTTC.

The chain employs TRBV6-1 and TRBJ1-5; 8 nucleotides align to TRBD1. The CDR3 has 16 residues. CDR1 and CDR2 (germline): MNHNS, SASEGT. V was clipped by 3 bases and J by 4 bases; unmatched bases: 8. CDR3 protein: CASSEVDRALNQPQHF. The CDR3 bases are TGTGCCAGCAGTGAGGTGGACAGGGCCTTAAATCAGCCCCAGCATTTT.